Sequencing of this T cell receptor beta chain was carried out in a study of control samples from healthy donors and cancer patients. Germline V gives CDR1 LNHDA, CDR2 SQIVND (reference sequence). V was trimmed by 6 bases and J by 4 bases, leaving 6 bases between them. CDR3 length: 12 residues. Assay used: immunoSEQ multiplex PCR; TCRdb lists only in-frame clones, some missing. The table includes some 100,000 clones, roughly 86% detected once. The specimen was blood. The sequence came from a woman in her forties or fifties in good health. The chain carries TRBV19 and TRBJ2-2, with D hard to call. CDR3 DNA sequence: TGTGCCAGTAGCCCAGGCACCGGGGAGCTGTTTTTT. It encodes CASSPGTGELFF.